These T cell receptor beta chains were read from a single sample in a study of identical twins. TCRdb re-analysed the 5' RACE reads in MiXCR, keeping a single row per CDR3 protein. Of 700,000 or so distinct CDR3 sequences listed, around 8.3% are singletons. These data were also reused for a study on yellow fever vaccine responses in identical twins.

Sequencing input: PBMCs. The receptor set was obtained from a woman aged 18-29 years in good health. CDR3s include the opening cysteine and the closing phenylalanine or tryptophan. D genes are given only for firm matches. A clone size is listed for some rows: how often the clone was seen (once, few, many), or a class if it is expanded.

J gene	V gene	D gene	clone size	CDR3 DNA	CDR3 protein
TRBJ2-3	TRBV15	-	-	TGTGCCACCAGCACCCCAGGGTTGGGTACGCAGTATTTT	CATSTPGLGTQYF
TRBJ2-3	TRBV4-3	-	few	TGCGCCAGCAGCCAAGATTCCGCGGAGGGAAGCACAGATACGCAGTATTTT	CASSQDSAEGSTDTQYF
TRBJ1-2	TRBV18	-	few	TGTGCCAGCTCACCTTCTCTAGATTATGGCTACACCTTC	CASSPSLDYGYTF
TRBJ1-1	TRBV5-1	-	few	TGCGCCAGCAGCTCTACCGGACAGACGAACACTGAAGCTTTCTTT	CASSSTGQTNTEAFF
TRBJ1-5	TRBV2	-	-	TGTGCCAGCAGTGTCTCTGCGTTCAATCAGCCCCAGCATTTT	CASSVSAFNQPQHF
TRBJ2-3	TRBV4-3	TRBD1	few	TGCGCCAGCAGCCATACAGGGGGAAGCACAGATACGCAGTATTTT	CASSHTGGSTDTQYF
TRBJ2-1	TRBV19	-	few	TGTGCCAGTTTGAAGGCAGGCAATGAGCAGTTCTTC	CASLKAGNEQFF
TRBJ1-1	TRBV10-3	TRBD1	-	TGTGCCATCAGTGATAGGGGACAGATGAACACTGAAGCTTTCTTT	CAISDRGQMNTEAFF
TRBJ2-7	TRBV24-1	-	many	TGTGCCACCAGTGAAGGGATCGAGCAGTACTTC	CATSEGIEQYF
TRBJ1-1	TRBV9	TRBD1	-	TGTGCCAGCAGCGTAGGCAGGGGGATCACTGAAGCTTTCTTT	CASSVGRGITEAFF
TRBJ2-4	TRBV20-1	-	-	TGCAGTGCTAATGGACAGTACGCCCTAGCCAAAAACATTCAGTACTTC	CSANGQYALAKNIQYF
TRBJ1-2	TRBV7-2	-	few	TGTGCCAGCAGCTTTGCAGTTGAGTTGGGTAGTGGCTACACCTTC	CASSFAVELGSGYTF
TRBJ1-6	TRBV7-9	TRBD1	few	TGTGCCAGCAGGGGAAAGGACAGGGCCCACTCACCCCTCCACTTT	CASRGKDRAHSPLHF
TRBJ2-1	TRBV27	TRBD2	-	TGTGCCAGCAGTTTAGGCCCTAGCGGGAGCTACAATGAGCAGTTCTTC	CASSLGPSGSYNEQFF
TRBJ2-3	TRBV7-2	-	-	TGTGCCAGCAGCTTGGGGGGACAAGCAGATACGCAGTATTTT	CASSLGGQADTQYF
TRBJ2-6	TRBV5-5	-	many	TGTGCCAGCAGCGACGTCTTTTTCTCTGGGGCCAACGTCCTGACTTTC	CASSDVFFSGANVLTF
TRBJ2-2	TRBV4-2	-	many	TGTGCCAGCAGTCATGGGAGCGGGGAGCTGTTTTTT	CASSHGSGELFF
TRBJ2-1	TRBV30	-	-	TGTGCCTGGAGTGGGCTGCTAGCAGAGCAGTTCTTC	CAWSGLLAEQFF
TRBJ2-7	TRBV20-1	TRBD2	-	TGCAGTGCTAGAGATGCGATGAGAGCGGGAGTGGGCAAGCAGTACTTC	CSARDAMRAGVGKQYF
TRBJ2-7	TRBV12-3/TRBV12-4	TRBD2	-	TGTGCCAGCAGTTGGACTAGAGAGGGGTACGAGCAGTACTTC	CASSWTREGYEQYF
TRBJ2-7	TRBV20-1	TRBD2	-	TGCAGTGCCCCCGGGACTAGCGTTAAGGGCTCCTACGAGCAGTACTTC	CSAPGTSVKGSYEQYF
TRBJ2-3	TRBV20-1	TRBD2	many	TGCAGTGCTTACCACACTAGCGGACACACAGATACGCAGTATTTT	CSAYHTSGHTDTQYF
TRBJ2-7	TRBV5-1	-	many	TGCGCCAGCAGCGTTCAGAGCTCCTACGAGCAGTACTTC	CASSVQSSYEQYF
TRBJ2-5	TRBV27	TRBD2	few	TGTGCCAGCAGTTTCAAACTAGCGGGCTGGGAGACCCAGTACTTC	CASSFKLAGWETQYF
TRBJ2-1	TRBV20-1	TRBD2	few	TGCAGTGCATTACTAGCGGGAGGTGAGGAGCAGTTCTTC	CSALLAGGEEQFF
TRBJ2-3	TRBV20-1	TRBD1	many	TGCAGTGCTGTCCGGGACAGCACAAATACGCAGTATTTT	CSAVRDSTNTQYF
TRBJ1-1	TRBV7-2	-	-	TGTGCCAGCAGCTTAGAGCCACCGCTAACTGAAGCTTTCTTT	CASSLEPPLTEAFF